This TCR beta chain was found in a study of T cell repertoires in cytomegalovirus infection. For the study at large: The public TCR beta signatures pointed to both CMV infection and matching HLA type.

Trimming left V 5 bases short and J 6 bases short, with 11 bases between. This CDR3 region has 12 residues. Germline CDR1 MDHEN, CDR2 SYDVKM. As to this clonotype: As yet, its antigen is unknown.

General study points: Summed frequency of public TCR beta families distinguished CMV carriers with the relevant HLA. HLA-C-restricted, CMV-specific TCR beta clonotypes were dominant ex vivo.

TCRdb passed the reads through MiXCR, listing each CDR3 protein once. The repertoire holds 200,000 to 300,000 distinct CDR3 sequences, with 10% to 15% as singletons. Source material: PBMCs. The J gene is TRBJ2-7, the V gene TRBV28, with D uncertain. This sequence originates from a human donor in good health (CMV status not recorded). Some clones in this sample may be carry-over from other donors' samples. The CDR3 DNA reads TGTGCCAGCAGTCCCACGGACGGCGAGCAGTACTTC. Translation gives CASSPTDGEQYF.